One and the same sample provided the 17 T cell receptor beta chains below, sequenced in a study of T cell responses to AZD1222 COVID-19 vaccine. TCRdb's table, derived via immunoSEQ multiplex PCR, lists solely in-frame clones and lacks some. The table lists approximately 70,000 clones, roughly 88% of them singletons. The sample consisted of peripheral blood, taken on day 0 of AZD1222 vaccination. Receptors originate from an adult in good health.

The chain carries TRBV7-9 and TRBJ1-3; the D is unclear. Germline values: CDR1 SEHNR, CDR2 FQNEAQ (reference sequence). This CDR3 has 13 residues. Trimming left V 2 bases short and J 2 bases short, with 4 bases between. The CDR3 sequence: CASSLLTGNTIYF. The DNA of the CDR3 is TGTGCCAGCAGCTTACTAACTGGAAACACCATATATTTT. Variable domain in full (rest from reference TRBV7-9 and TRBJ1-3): DTGVSQNPRHKITKRGQNVTFRCDPISEHNRLYWYRQTLGQGPEFLTYFQNEAQLEKSRLLSDRFSAERPKGSFSTLEIQRTEQGDSAMYLCASSLLTGNTIYFGEGSWLTVV.

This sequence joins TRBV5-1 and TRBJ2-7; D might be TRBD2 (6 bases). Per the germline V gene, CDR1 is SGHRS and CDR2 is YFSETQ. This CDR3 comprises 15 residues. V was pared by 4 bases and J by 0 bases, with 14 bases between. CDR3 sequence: CASSRDFSGSYEQYF. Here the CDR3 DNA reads TGCGCCAGCAGCCGGGACTTTTCCGGCTCCTACGAGCAGTACTTC.

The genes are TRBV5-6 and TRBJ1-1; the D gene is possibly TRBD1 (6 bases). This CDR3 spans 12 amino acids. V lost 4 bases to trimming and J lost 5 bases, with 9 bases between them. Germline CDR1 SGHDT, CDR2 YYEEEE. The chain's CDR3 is CASSGGGTEAFF. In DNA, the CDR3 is TGTGCCAGCAGCGGAGGGGGGACTGAAGCTTTCTTT.

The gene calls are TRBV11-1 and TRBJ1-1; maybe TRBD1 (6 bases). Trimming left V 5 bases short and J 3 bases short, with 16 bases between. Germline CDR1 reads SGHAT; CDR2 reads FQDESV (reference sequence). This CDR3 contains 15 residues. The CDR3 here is CASSTDSFLDTEAFF. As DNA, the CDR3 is TGTGCCAGCAGCACGGACAGCTTTCTGGACACTGAAGCTTTCTTT.

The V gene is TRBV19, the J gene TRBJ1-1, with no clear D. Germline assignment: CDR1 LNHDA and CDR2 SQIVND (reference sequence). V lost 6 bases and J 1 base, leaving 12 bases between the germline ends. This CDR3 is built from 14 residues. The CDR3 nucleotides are TGTGCCAGTAGACCTTGGTCGCGGAACACTGAAGCTTTCTTT. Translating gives CASRPWSRNTEAFF.

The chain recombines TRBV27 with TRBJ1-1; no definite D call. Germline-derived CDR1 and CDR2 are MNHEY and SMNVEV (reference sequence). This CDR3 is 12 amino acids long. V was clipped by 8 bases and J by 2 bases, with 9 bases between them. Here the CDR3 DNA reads TGTGCCAGCCCTCGGGAAAACACTGAAGCTTTCTTT. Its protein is CASPRENTEAFF.

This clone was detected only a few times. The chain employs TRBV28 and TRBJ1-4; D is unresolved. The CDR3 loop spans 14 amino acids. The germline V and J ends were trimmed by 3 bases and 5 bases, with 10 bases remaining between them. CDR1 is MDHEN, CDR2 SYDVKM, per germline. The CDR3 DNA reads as TGTGCCAGCAGTTTGGGCGCGGTAAATGAAAAACTGTTTTTT. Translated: CASSLGAVNEKLFF. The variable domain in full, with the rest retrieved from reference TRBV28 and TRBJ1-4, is DVKVTQSSRYLVKRTGEKVFLECVQDMDHENMFWYRQDPGLGLRLIYFSYDVKMKEKGDIPEGYSVSREKKERFSLILESASTNQTSMYLCASSLGAVNEKLFFGSGTQLSVL.

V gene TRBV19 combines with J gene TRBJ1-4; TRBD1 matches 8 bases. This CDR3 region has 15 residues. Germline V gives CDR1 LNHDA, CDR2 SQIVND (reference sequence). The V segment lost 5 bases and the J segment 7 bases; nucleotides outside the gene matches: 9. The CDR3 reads CASSPGQAVVEKLFF. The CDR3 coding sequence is TGTGCCAGTAGTCCGGGACAGGCGGTTGTTGAAAAACTGTTTTTT.

CDR3 sequence (DNA): TGTGCCAGCAGCTTAGCACAGGGGGTAGAATATGGCTACACCTTC. Its translation: CASSLAQGVEYGYTF. This chain uses TRBV7-9 with TRBJ1-2; TRBD1 matches 8 bases. The CDR3 consists of 15 residues. Germline CDR1 and CDR2: SEHNR and FQNEAQ (reference sequence). V shed 0 bases and J 5 bases; nucleotides not matched to a gene: 5. The variable domain in full, completed from reference TRBV7-9 and TRBJ1-2, reads DTGVSQNPRHKITKRGQNVTFRCDPISEHNRLYWYRQTLGQGPEFLTYFQNEAQLEKSRLLSDRFSAERPKGSFSTLEIQRTEQGDSAMYLCASSLAQGVEYGYTFGSGTRLTVV.

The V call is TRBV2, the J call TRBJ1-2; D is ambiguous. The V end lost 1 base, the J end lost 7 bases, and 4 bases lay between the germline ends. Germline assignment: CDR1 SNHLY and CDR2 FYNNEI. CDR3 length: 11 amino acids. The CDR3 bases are TGTGCCAGCAGTGAAGAGGGTGGCTACACCTTC. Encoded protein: CASSEEGGYTF.

CDR3 sequence reads: CASSPRGSNSPLHF. The CDR3, as DNA: TGTGCCAGCAGCCCCCGCGGGTCTAATTCACCCCTCCACTTT. The rearrangement uses TRBV7-2 and TRBJ1-6; D is unclear. Trimming stripped 5 bases from V and 6 bases from J, with 11 bases between. This CDR3 is 14 amino acids long. Germline CDR1 and CDR2: SGHTA and FQGNSA.

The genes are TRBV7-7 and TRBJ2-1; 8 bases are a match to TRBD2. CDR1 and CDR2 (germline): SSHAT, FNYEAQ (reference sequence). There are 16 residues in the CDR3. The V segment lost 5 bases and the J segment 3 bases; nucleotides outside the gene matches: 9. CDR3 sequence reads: CASSPLTGGFYNEQFF. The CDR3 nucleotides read TGTGCCAGCAGCCCCCTTACGGGGGGGTTCTACAATGAGCAGTTCTTC.

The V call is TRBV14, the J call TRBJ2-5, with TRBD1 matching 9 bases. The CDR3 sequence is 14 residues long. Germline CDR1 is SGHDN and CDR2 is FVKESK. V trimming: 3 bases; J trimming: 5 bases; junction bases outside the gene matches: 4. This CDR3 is CASSQRGQGETQYF. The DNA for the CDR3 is TGTGCCAGCAGCCAGAGAGGACAGGGGGAGACCCAGTACTTC.

CDR3 DNA sequence: TGTGCCATCAGTGTGGGGACTAGCGGCTACAATGAGCAGTTCTTC. It codes for CAISVGTSGYNEQFF. This sequence joins TRBV10-3 and TRBJ2-1; 11 bases are a match to TRBD2. The CDR3 runs to 15 residues. J gave up 3 bases and V 4 bases, and 2 bases lay outside the gene matches. Germline V gene data show CDR1 as ENHRY and CDR2 as SYGVKD.

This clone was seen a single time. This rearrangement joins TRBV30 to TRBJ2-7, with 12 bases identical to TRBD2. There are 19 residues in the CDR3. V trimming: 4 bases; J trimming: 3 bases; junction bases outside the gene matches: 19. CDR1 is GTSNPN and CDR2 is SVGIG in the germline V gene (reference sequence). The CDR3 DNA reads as TGTGCCTGGACGACATCGGCTAGCGGGAGGGCGAGGGGGATCTACGAGCAGTACTTC. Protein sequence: CAWTTSASGRARGIYEQYF.

CDR3 in amino acids: CASRGDTQYF. CDR3 nucleotides: TGTGCCAGCCGCGGAGATACGCAGTATTTT. The chain employs TRBV21-1 and TRBJ2-3; the table assigns TRBD2, which was not confirmed against the DNA. TRBV21-1 is deemed a pseudogene. CDR3 length: 10 residues.

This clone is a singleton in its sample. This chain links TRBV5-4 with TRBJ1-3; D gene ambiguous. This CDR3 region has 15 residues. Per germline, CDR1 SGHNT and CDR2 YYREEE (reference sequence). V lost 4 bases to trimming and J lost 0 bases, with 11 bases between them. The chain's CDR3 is CASSADSFSGNTIYF. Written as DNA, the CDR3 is TGTGCCAGCAGCGCGGACTCCTTCTCTGGAAACACCATATATTTT. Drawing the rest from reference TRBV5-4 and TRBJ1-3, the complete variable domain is ETGVTQSPTHLIKTRGQQVTLRCSSQSGHNTVSWYQQALGQGPQFIFQYYREEENGRGNFPPRFSGLQFPNYSSELNVNALELDDSALYLCASSADSFSGNTIYFGEGSWLTVV.